This T cell receptor (beta chain) was found in a study of cytomegalovirus exposure and HLA in healthy donors (dated by TCRdb to 2016 to 2017). For context, the study as a whole: An earlier analysis of a few hundred of the donors reported about 300 Gb of sequence data and around 110 million unique TCR beta sequences obtained from approximately 180 million T cells. Among a few hundred genotyped donors of the cohort, an average of about 240,000 unique TCR beta nucleotide sequences were sequenced per donor, roughly 18% of them non-productive. All discovery cohort repertoires had been generated using a single sequencing platform. Both class I and class II loci were covered by HLA typing, at four-digit resolution. Donor age, sex, ethnicity and CMV serostatus were compiled together with the repertoire data. Four or five DR-DQ haplotypes were handled as single units for association and clustering because linkage in the cohort was strong. Using immunosequencing, the study profiled T cell repertoires from 640 or so subjects and related those repertoires to cytomegalovirus serostatus. The number of donors typed differed by locus, with roughly 629-640 for A, B, C, DRB1 and DQB1, roughly 520 for DQA1, approximately 570 for DPA1, and some 440 for DPB1. To predict cytomegalovirus infection status, the study brought together high-throughput TCR immunosequencing, statistical association of individual TCRs with disease status, and machine learning. Genome-wide SNP genotypes for about 65% of the roughly 670 donors were used in a later genetic analysis, which treated that subset as a discovery cohort. An early release that covered 640 HLA-typed donors contained around 330 gigabases of sequencing data and around 80 million unique TCR sequences. The study aimed to test whether signatures of past pathogen exposure could be identified by cataloging public T cell receptors. To study patterns of TCR occurrence, a later analysis re-analyzed previously published TCR beta repertoires from 666 donors and added high-resolution HLA genotyping. Along with the roughly 700-subject first cohort, a separate validation cohort of about 110 different subjects was used. An earlier analysis of 587 of the donors applied high-throughput TCR beta sequencing to assess whether each TCR beta V gene segment acted as functional or pseudogenic. Of the 398 genotyped donors, 70% to 90% were placed in the genetic ancestry cluster associated with self-reported Caucasian donors. Rather than drawing on any new phenotypic data, the later analysis identified candidate immune exposures from TCR beta sequences and the way those sequences occurred across donors.

The cohort comprised hundreds of healthy bone marrow donors. Cohort members were all nominally healthy when sampled, although unrecorded immune exposures were likely present. The donor tested CMV seropositive, placing the donor among the approximately 290 seropositive members of the cohort. Each donor provided a peripheral blood sample, and peripheral blood mononuclear cells were used for TCR beta sequencing. The Qiagen DNeasy Blood Extraction Kit was used to extract genomic DNA from the blood cell samples. Study-wide conclusions, independent of this receptor: Linkage disequilibrium might explain the correlated functional status among segregating V segments, but an unknown experimental factor could not be ruled out. The sequencing pipeline was judged likely to have produced a cluster of highly shared sequence variants as a technical artifact. According to a later analysis, TCR association rates differed among HLA loci, with DRB1 alleles showing the most associated TCRs and HLA-C alleles showing the fewest. Roughly uniform sequencing depth across donors was assumed in presence/absence analyses, although this assumption may not hold. According to a later genetic analysis, donors in an Asian-associated ancestry cluster had fewer N-insertions in productive TCRs than the approximately 700-donor mean. It was suggested by the authors that the approach could potentially be generalized to other disease states and immunological phenotypes. When HLA alleles, especially DR and DQ, strongly co-occurred, TCR associations were difficult to assign to individual alleles. CMV serostatus was the only immune exposure information available for the cohort. Three of the identified cytomegalovirus-associated TCR beta chains were confirmed in vitro to be specific for cytomegalovirus antigens. Some IMGT-functional V segments, including TRBV6-2 and TRBV6-3, could not be distinguished by the 87-base-pair reads and were therefore excluded. In an earlier analysis of approximately 590 of the donors, most TCR beta V segments appeared in productive rearrangements about 87% or about 30% of the time, broadly matching IMGT annotations. Most CMV-associated TCR beta chains appeared to be HLA-restricted in a later analysis, and the HLA associations seemed to be driven largely by CMV exposure. Because HLA typing was missing for some donors at each locus, association tests included only the typed subset. In the study, around 160 TCR beta chains were listed as associated with cytomegalovirus. Seventeen rarely observed V segments, including chromosome 9 orphons, were excluded from the earlier analysis of several hundred of the donors because counts were too low. This cohort had only TCR beta chains sequenced, and the lack of alpha or paired-chain data limited which features could be detected. Several of the top co-occurrence clusters appeared to be linked to parvovirus B19, influenza, CMV and Epstein-Barr virus, according to a later analysis. In both the original and validation cohorts, the classifier was reported to diagnose cytomegalovirus status with high specificity and sensitivity. In a later analysis, 15,000 to 20,000 TCR beta sequences were associated with specific HLA alleles at a false discovery rate of 0.05. A further reported finding was that TCR beta sequences accurately predicted the HLA-A and HLA-B alleles for most subjects in the first cohort. A later genetic analysis associated a missense DCLRE1C variant with V-gene and J-gene trimming of TCR beta chains, and an independent cohort replicated the association. Most TCR sequences were observed very rarely across donors, whereas some public TCRs were present in many individuals. A later analysis found that HLA-associated TCR beta chains were more clonally expanded and had lower generation probabilities than equally common non-associated chains.

The CDR3 contains 13 residues, cysteine and phenylalanine counted. Just CDR3 DNA is preserved here, 39 bases in frame from base 1. A distance of 9 bases separates the germline ends of V and J, which lose 4 bases and 3 bases respectively. The germline V gene yields SGHTA for CDR1 and FQGTGA for CDR2. To prepare the library, the immunoSEQ multiplex PCR assay was applied. A mixture of 60 forward primers for TCR Vbeta segments and 13 reverse primers for TCR Jbeta segments was used in the multiplex PCR. Amplification of the CDR3 region of rearranged TCR beta genes was performed with a multiplex PCR assay on genomic DNA. On the Illumina HiSeq System, the amplified TCR beta libraries were sequenced as 87-base-pair reads. Turning to the authors' computational methods: Across the 600 to 700 repertoires, a later analysis counted approximately 75 million unique TCR beta chains, around 10 million of which were shared by at least two donors. A nearest-neighbor algorithm error-corrected the raw reads and collapsed the reads into unique sequences, merging closely related sequences to remove PCR and sequencing errors. Alignment of CDR3 sequences to IMGT reference sequences was used to assign V, D and J gene segments. For a sequence to be retained, at least a six-nucleotide match to both a V gene segment and a J gene segment was required. A rearrangement counted as productive if the CDR3 had no stop codons and remained in frame with V and J, and every other rearrangement counted as non-productive. CDR3 was defined according to IMGT convention as the region running from the second conserved V-encoded cysteine to the conserved J-encoded phenylalanine. Sequences without an unambiguous match to a single V gene segment were excluded from the earlier analysis of several hundred of the donors. An earlier analysis of several hundred of the donors called V segments functional above 56.7% productive rearrangements and segregating when the between-donor standard deviation exceeded 5%. To diagnose cytomegalovirus status from the catalog of TCR beta chain sequences, a statistical classification framework was built. V and J gene assignment, in a later analysis, came from comparing TCR nucleotide sequences with IMGT/GENE-DB human TR gene sequences. A later analysis assigned CDR3 sequences and most-parsimonious VDJ recombination scenarios with the TCRdist pipeline. In a later analysis, each TCR beta chain was defined by its CDR3 amino acid sequence together with its V-gene family, and reads without a unique V-gene family were excluded. As a way to deal with suspected cross-contamination and a sequencing artifact, a later analysis dropped roughly 600 nucleotide sequences that were highly shared and had low generation probability. A later analysis calculated a clonal expansion index for each public chain from normalized within-repertoire ranks of inferred template counts. In a later analysis, generation probabilities were computed with a VDJ recombination model fitted to out-of-frame rearrangements, and the resulting probabilities were checked against IGoR. Hypergeometric tests were used in a later analysis to score TCR-TCR, TCR-HLA and TCR-CMV co-occurrence, with a repertoire-size bias correction applied to the TCR pairs. To estimate false discovery rates, a later analysis permuted the HLA or CMV assignments 20 times. In a later analysis, co-occurring TCRs were grouped using DBSCAN, with TCRdist sequence similarity added in when clustering inside HLA-allele-positive subsets. For co-occurrence clustering, repertoires with fewer than 30,000 or more than 120,000 public chains were excluded, along with roughly 5 repertoires with anomalous nucleotide sharing. TCRdb limited this immuneACCESS table to in-frame rearrangements with V and J called. A share of clones is missing; checked studies link under half to unresolved V genes, and the rest is unexplained. That table supplies the V and J calls and clone size; D and trimming were determined from the DNA. Recorded for this sample are more than 95,000 clones; 15% to 20% of them occurred a single time. Together, the top ten hold around 2.6% of the sample.

Regarding this clone: Its antigen is still unknown. Base qualities are not provided; no much larger clone lies one nucleotide away.

The sequence joins TRBV7-3 to TRBJ1-1; the D gene identity is not certain. The sequenced sample was PBMCs. This sequence was found in a female donor in good health and CMV-seropositive. At the DNA level, the sequence is TGTGCCAGCAGCTCCCTGAGGGACACTGAAGCTTTCTTT. Translated, it reads CASSSLRDTEAFF. Beyond the CDR3, the reference TRBV7-3 and TRBJ1-1 genes provide the residues; the full variable domain reads: GAGVSQTPSNKVTEKGKYVELRCDPISGHTALYWYRQSLGQGPEFLIYFQGTGAADDSGLPNDRFFAVRPEGSVSTLKIQRTERGDSAVYLCASSSLRDTEAFFGQGTRLTVV.